This entry lists 22 T cell receptor beta chains sequenced from one sample in a study of T cell responses to AZD1222 COVID-19 vaccine. Some clones are missing from TCRdb's copy, which holds only in-frame ones; the method was immunoSEQ multiplex PCR. Here the sample spans about 270,000 clones, 94% being singletons. This specimen consisted of peripheral blood, obtained 28 days after the second AZD1222 dose. These receptors came from an adult who received the AZD1222 COVID-19 vaccine.

J is TRBJ2-5 and V is TRBV6-5; 8 bases match TRBD2. Germline CDR1 reads MNHEY; CDR2 reads SVGAGI. The CDR3 runs 14 residues. V shed 6 bases, J shed 5 bases, and the junction held 8 bases outside the gene matches. The CDR3 protein is CASSPGGAGETQYF. The CDR3 DNA reads as TGTGCCAGCAGCCCGGGAGGGGCGGGTGAGACCCAGTACTTC.

The rearrangement uses TRBV30 and TRBJ2-1; 8 positions match TRBD2. The V and J ends lost 4 bases and 3 bases, in that order; junction bases with no gene match: 14. From germline, CDR1 is GTSNPN and CDR2 SVGIG (reference sequence). The CDR3 runs to 17 residues. CDR3 amino acids: CAWTEGVFSGGYNEQFF. In DNA form, the CDR3 reads TGTGCCTGGACCGAGGGGGTATTCAGCGGGGGCTACAATGAGCAGTTCTTC.

The genes are TRBV6-5 and TRBJ1-1; D call uncertain. There are 14 residues in the CDR3. Germline V CDR1 and CDR2: MNHEY, SVGAGI. V lost 6 bases and J 1 base, leaving 12 bases between the germline ends. The CDR3 region has the DNA TGTGCCAGCAGCACACTAGAAACGAACACTGAAGCTTTCTTT. Protein: CASSTLETNTEAFF.

The rearrangement joins TRBV5-8 to TRBJ2-2; TRBD2 matches 7 bases. The CDR3 contains 15 residues. J lost 5 bases, V lost 0 bases, and 4 bases had no gene match. From germline, CDR1 is SGHTS and CDR2 YDEGEE. CDR3 sequence (DNA): TGTGCCAGCAGCTTGGTGATTAGCGGGACCGGGGAGCTGTTTTTT. This codes for CASSLVISGTGELFF.

The chain uses TRBV6-5 and TRBJ2-1; D is possibly TRBD1 or TRBD2 (5 bases each). Trimming shortened V by 6 bases and J by 7 bases, and 10 bases separated the two germline ends. CDR1 MNHEY and CDR2 SVGAGI come from the germline V gene. This CDR3 is built from 12 residues. CDR3 nucleotide sequence: TGTGCCAGCAGCTGGGACGGGAATGAGCAGTTCTTC. Its translation: CASSWDGNEQFF.

This clone turned up a few times. The gene calls are TRBV20-1 and TRBJ1-1, with D tentatively TRBD1 (5 bases). The V gene lost 3 bases and the J gene lost 8 bases, with 13 bases spanning the gap. CDR3 length: 12 residues. The V gene's germline CDR1 is DFQATT and CDR2 SNEGSKA (reference sequence). CDR3 amino acids: CSASGGRLEAFF. CDR3 sequence (DNA): TGCAGTGCTAGTGGGGGACGTCTAGAAGCTTTCTTT.

With respect to this clone: Mismatch with germline at one junction end may stem from a read error. The chain joins TRBV14 to TRBJ1-4; D is uncertain. This CDR3 spans 13 amino acids. The germline gives CDR1 SGHDN, CDR2 FVKESK. The CDR3: CASSQGWNEKLFF. In nucleotides, the CDR3 is TGTGCCAGCAGTCAAGGATGGAATGAAAAACTGTTTTTT.

The rearrangement uses TRBV5-5 and TRBJ2-5, with D possibly being TRBD1 (5 bases). This CDR3 comprises 16 residues. V lost 4 bases to trimming and J lost 2 bases, with 18 bases between them. From germline, CDR1 is SGHKS and CDR2 YYEKEE (reference sequence). The CDR3 DNA is TGTGCCAGCAGCCTTCGACAGCCAGCCCCGCAAGAGACCCAGTACTTC. Translation gives CASSLRQPAPQETQYF.

The rearrangement joins TRBV28 to TRBJ2-7, with D hard to call. Trimming shortened V by 1 base and J by 3 bases, and 7 bases separated the two germline ends. Germline-derived CDR1 and CDR2 are MDHEN and SYDVKM. CDR3 length equals 13 residues. CDR3: CASSLSQLYEQYF. The CDR3 coding sequence is TGTGCCAGCAGTTTATCCCAGCTCTACGAGCAGTACTTC. The variable domain in full, with the rest retrieved from reference TRBV28 and TRBJ2-7, is DVKVTQSSRYLVKRTGEKVFLECVQDMDHENMFWYRQDPGLGLRLIYFSYDVKMKEKGDIPEGYSVSREKKERFSLILESASTNQTSMYLCASSLSQLYEQYFGPGTRLTVT.

V and J are TRBV5-4 and TRBJ1-3; a weak D match, TRBD1 (5 bases). V shed 0 bases and J shed 0 bases, with 13 bases lying between them. CDR3 length: 17 residues. Germline V gene lookup returns CDR1 SGHNT and CDR2 YYREEE (reference sequence). Here the CDR3 DNA reads TGTGCCAGCAGCTTGGGGGGGGGACCGAGCTCTGGAAACACCATATATTTT. It encodes CASSLGGGPSSGNTIYF.

V gene TRBV6-5 combines with J gene TRBJ2-7; 9 bases fit TRBD1. V trimming: 6 bases; J trimming: 4 bases; junction bases outside the gene matches: 7. The CDR3 totals 14 residues. Germline V lookup: CDR1 MNHEY, CDR2 SVGAGI. The CDR3 region is CASRPPGQGYEQYF. The CDR3 nucleotides read TGTGCCAGCAGACCCCCGGGACAGGGTTACGAGCAGTACTTC.

This clone showed up just once. This sequence joins TRBV28 and TRBJ2-7; a weak D match, TRBD2 (5 bases). The germline CDR1 and CDR2 sequences are MDHEN and SYDVKM. This CDR3 contains 15 residues. V gave up 5 bases and J gave up 1 base, with 15 bases separating them. This CDR3 reads CASSPSGMGSYEQYF. CDR3 nucleotides: TGTGCCAGCAGTCCCTCGGGGATGGGATCCTACGAGCAGTACTTC.

This clone was counted only a few times. The genes are TRBV18 and TRBJ2-7; D possibly corresponds to TRBD2 (5 bases). The V gene's germline CDR1 is KGHSH and CDR2 LQKENI. The CDR3 is 16 amino acids. V was shortened by 2 bases and J by 4 bases, with 18 bases between the two germline ends. The CDR3 reads CASSPYSGLSLYEQYF. Here the CDR3 DNA reads TGTGCCAGCTCACCATACTCTGGACTGAGTCTATACGAGCAGTACTTC.

This clone has a single count. The chain uses TRBV19 and TRBJ1-3; perhaps TRBD1 as D (5 bases). Germline V CDR1 and CDR2: LNHDA, SQIVND (reference sequence). Trimming cost V 7 bases and J 0 bases, with 22 bases left between them. The CDR3 loop spans 18 amino acids. CDR3 in amino acids: CASTIFGDEGSSGNTIYF. CDR3 coding DNA: TGTGCCAGTACCATTTTTGGGGACGAAGGGTCCTCTGGAAACACCATATATTTT.

This chain connects TRBV18 to TRBJ2-6; D unresolved. This CDR3 contains 17 residues. CDR1 is KGHSH and CDR2 is LQKENI in the germline V gene. V shed 8 bases and J shed 0 bases, with 17 bases lying between them. CDR3 protein: CASEKNWGNSGANVLTF. The CDR3 DNA sequence: TGTGCCAGCGAAAAAAACTGGGGTAACTCTGGGGCCAACGTCCTGACTTTC.

The V and J genes are TRBV28 and TRBJ1-6; tentative D call: TRBD1 (5 bases). Per the germline V gene, CDR1 is MDHEN and CDR2 is SYDVKM. Trimming took 1 base from V and 14 from J, leaving 12 bases between them. The CDR3 runs 13 residues. The chain's CDR3 is CASSLLMGRALHF. CDR3 coding DNA: TGTGCCAGCAGTTTATTGATGGGCAGGGCCCTCCACTTT. Full variable domain (remainder filled in from reference TRBV28 and TRBJ1-6): DVKVTQSSRYLVKRTGEKVFLECVQDMDHENMFWYRQDPGLGLRLIYFSYDVKMKEKGDIPEGYSVSREKKERFSLILESASTNQTSMYLCASSLLMGRALHFGNGTRLTVT.

The chain recombines TRBV4-1 with TRBJ2-7; TRBD1 aligns across 9 bases. The V segment lost 6 bases and the J segment 0 bases; nucleotides outside the gene matches: 9. The CDR3 totals 16 residues. Germline CDR1 MGHRA, CDR2 YSYEKL. In DNA, the CDR3 is TGCGCCAGCAGTCCTACAGGGGGCTCCCTCTCCTACGAGCAGTACTTC. This sequence encodes CASSPTGGSLSYEQYF.

The chain carries TRBV6-5 and TRBJ2-7; unclear D gene. CDR1 is MNHEY and CDR2 is SVGAGI in the germline V gene. The CDR3 runs 14 residues. V was trimmed by 7 bases and J by 3 bases, leaving 16 bases between them. The CDR3 DNA sequence: TGTGCCAGCATTGGGCAGTACGGACGCTACGAGCAGTACTTC. Protein: CASIGQYGRYEQYF.

The genes are TRBV28 and TRBJ1-1; 7 bases agree with TRBD1. V gave up 6 bases and J gave up 3 bases; unmatched junction bases: 10. From germline, CDR1 is MDHEN and CDR2 SYDVKM. The CDR3 spans 15 residues. In DNA form, the CDR3 reads TGTGCCAGCAGAATTGACAGGGTACAAGACACTGAAGCTTTCTTT. Amino acids: CASRIDRVQDTEAFF.

The chain recombines TRBV18 with TRBJ1-2; D is ambiguous. Trimming removed 2 bases at V and 1 base at J, with 5 bases between. Germline CDR1 reads KGHSH; CDR2 reads LQKENI. The CDR3 totals 13 residues. In nucleotides, the CDR3 is TGTGCCAGCTCACCAGACCTTAACTATGGCTACACCTTC. Protein product: CASSPDLNYGYTF. The full variable domain, completed using reference TRBV18 and TRBJ1-2, is NAGVMQNPRHLVRRRGQEARLRCSPMKGHSHVYWYRQLPEEGLKFMVYLQKENIIDESGMPKERFSAEFPKEGPSILRIQQVVRGDSAAYFCASSPDLNYGYTFGSGTRLTVV.

The chain couples TRBV9 to TRBJ2-7; D uncertain. The length of the CDR3 is 13 residues. V was clipped by 1 base and J by 3 bases, with 8 bases between them. The germline CDR1 and CDR2 sequences are SGDLS and YYNGEE. CDR3: CASSVQVGYEQYF. DNA of the CDR3: TGTGCCAGCAGCGTACAGGTGGGCTACGAGCAGTACTTC.

The rearrangement uses TRBV6-2 or TRBV6-3 and TRBJ1-1; D unresolved. From germline, CDR1 is MNHEY and CDR2 SVGEGT. The CDR3 sequence is 14 residues long. Trimming shortened V by 2 bases and J by 2 bases, and 9 bases separated the two germline ends. The CDR3 protein is CASSYILLNTEAFF. The CDR3 bases are TGTGCCAGCAGTTACATTCTCTTAAACACTGAAGCTTTCTTT.